This TCR beta chain was identified in a study of T cell responses to AZD1222 COVID-19 vaccine. Study-level background: Both about-4-week and about-12-week second-dose recipients were combined.

Trimming shortened V by 3 bases and J by 8 bases, and 16 bases separated the two germline ends. Germline CDR1 reads KGHSH; CDR2 reads LQKENI. The CDR3 covers 15 residues. The data were produced by immunoSEQ multiplex PCR, yet TCRdb's version contains in-frame clones alone and is incomplete. This table holds around 150,000 clones, around 93% found once. General study findings and limits: At baseline, just five to seven AZD1222 recipients tested seropositive. Spike-specific TCR breadth and depth were elevated following two AZD1222 doses.

A note on this clone: What it binds is unknown.

The J gene is TRBJ2-2, the V gene TRBV18; D is perhaps TRBD1 (5 bases). The sample here was peripheral blood, taken on day 0 of AZD1222 vaccination. The TCR sequence derives from an adult in good health. The CDR3 sequence is CASSPTTDALGELFF. The CDR3 nucleotides are TGTGCCAGCTCACCGACGACAGACGCCTTGGGGGAGCTGTTTTTT. The full variable domain, in which reference TRBV18 and TRBJ2-2 provide the parts outside the CDR3, is NAGVMQNPRHLVRRRGQEARLRCSPMKGHSHVYWYRQLPEEGLKFMVYLQKENIIDESGMPKERFSAEFPKEGPSILRIQQVVRGDSAAYFCASSPTTDALGELFFGEGSRLTVL.